Listed below are T cell receptor beta chains from one sample, sequenced in a study of T cells in localized non-small cell lung cancer. Clones were sequenced by immunoSEQ multiplex PCR, and TCRdb holds only the in-frame ones, with some missing. The table lists tens of thousands of clones, 87% of them singletons. The sequencing here drew on peripheral blood, taken before any cancer treatment. Receptors originate from a woman aged 40-69 years with stage I lung adenocarcinoma. Both conserved end residues are part of each CDR3. Fields, in order: D gene, clone size, V gene, J gene, CDR3 protein, CDR3 DNA. D genes are given only for firm matches. Size tells how often a clone was seen (once, few, many) or the class of an expanded clone, and some rows leave it out.

>-|-|TRBV7-8|TRBJ2-2
CASSLAGRNTGELFF
TGTGCCAGCAGCTTAGCGGGGCGGAACACCGGGGAGCTGTTTTTT
>TRBD1|-|TRBV18|TRBJ1-2
CASSPDRGGYTF
TGTGCCAGCTCACCGGACAGGGGTGGCTACACCTTC
>-|once|TRBV7-2|TRBJ2-5
CASSSTNQETQYF
TGTGCCAGCAGCTCGACAAACCAAGAGACCCAGTACTTC
>-|once|TRBV30|TRBJ1-1
CAWIRRGPYKAFF
TGTGCCTGGATCAGGAGGGGCCCTTACAAAGCTTTCTTT
>-|-|TRBV28|TRBJ1-5
CASSPEGQPLGNQPQHF
TGTGCCAGCAGTCCAGAGGGCCAGCCGTTGGGCAATCAGCCCCAGCATTTT
>TRBD2|once|TRBV7-8|TRBJ2-3
CASSTEVAGKKKSTDTQYF
TGTGCCAGCAGCACGGAGGTAGCGGGGAAGAAGAAAAGCACAGATACGCAGTATTTT
>TRBD2|few|TRBV5-6|TRBJ2-1
CASSHSGGAYNEQFF
TGTGCCAGCAGCCATAGCGGGGGGGCCTACAATGAGCAGTTCTTC
>TRBD1|-|TRBV7-8|TRBJ2-7
CASSIKPWTGGVYEQYF
TGTGCCAGCAGCATAAAACCATGGACAGGGGGAGTATACGAGCAGTACTTC
>-|-|TRBV9|TRBJ2-5
CASSVEPRPYQETQYF
TGTGCCAGCAGCGTAGAGCCTCGCCCCTACCAAGAGACCCAGTACTTC
>TRBD1|-|TRBV4-1|TRBJ1-4
CASSQDFEGTGGEKLFF
TGCGCCAGCAGCCAAGATTTTGAGGGGACAGGGGGTGAAAAACTGTTTTTT
>-|-|TRBV14|TRBJ1-3
CASSPLMGRGNTIYF
TGTGCCAGCAGCCCGCTGATGGGGCGGGGGAACACCATATATTTT
>-|-|TRBV2|TRBJ2-5
CASSKQGGGQETQYF
TGTGCCAGCAGCAAACAGGGAGGGGGGCAAGAGACCCAGTACTTC
>-|once|TRBV18|TRBJ1-1
CASSPPQGTANTEAFF
TGTGCCAGCTCACCACCGCAGGGGACCGCGAACACTGAAGCTTTCTTT
>TRBD2|-|TRBV28|TRBJ2-1
CASILRTSGGLGNEQFF
TGTGCCAGCATTCTAAGGACTAGCGGGGGGCTGGGCAATGAGCAGTTCTTC
>-|-|TRBV19|TRBJ1-2
CASSTTGVNYGYTF
TGTGCCAGTAGTACCACGGGGGTCAACTATGGCTACACCTTC
>-|-|TRBV10-3|TRBJ1-2
CAISESRVHGYTF
TGTGCCATCAGTGAGTCCAGGGTGCATGGCTACACCTTC
>TRBD1|-|TRBV7-2|TRBJ2-7
CASSLRDSYEQYF
TGTGCCAGCAGCTTAAGGGACAGCTACGAGCAGTACTTC
>-|-|TRBV30|TRBJ1-3
CAWIGGRTFSGNTIYF
TGTGCCTGGATCGGTGGCAGGACCTTCTCTGGAAACACCATATATTTT
>-|once|TRBV4-3|TRBJ2-3
CASSQEWVDTQYF
TGCGCCAGCAGCCAAGAGTGGGTGGATACGCAGTATTTT
>-|-|TRBV21-1|TRBJ1-2
CDFAALLSPYGYTF
TGTGACTTTGCGGCCCTACTTTCCCCATATGGCTACACCTTC
>TRBD1|-|TRBV5-1|TRBJ2-7
CASSSTWTGDLYEQYF
TGCGCCAGCAGCTCCACCTGGACAGGCGACCTCTACGAGCAGTACTTC
>-|-|TRBV4-1|TRBJ2-5
CASSQDTGEVETQYF
TGCGCCAGCAGCCAAGACACAGGGGAGGTCGAGACCCAGTACTTC
>-|-|TRBV7-2|TRBJ1-5
CASSLYGSNQPQHF
TGTGCCAGCAGCTTGTACGGCAGCAATCAGCCCCAGCATTTT
>TRBD2|-|TRBV5-4|TRBJ2-5
CASSLKRLAFGETQYF
TGTGCCAGCAGCTTGAAGCGACTAGCCTTCGGGGAGACCCAGTACTTC
>-|-|TRBV10-1|TRBJ2-7
CASSDQGGVVIYEQYF
TGCGCCAGCAGTGATCAGGGGGGGGTTGTGATTTACGAGCAGTACTTC
>-|-|TRBV9|TRBJ1-3
CASSQGRDTIYF
TGTGCCAGCAGCCAGGGGAGGGACACCATATATTTT
>-|-|TRBV7-6|TRBJ1-4
CASSWGPEEKLFF
TGTGCCAGCAGCTGGGGGCCGGAGGAAAAACTGTTTTTT
>-|-|TRBV29-1|TRBJ1-3
CSVALANTIYF
TGCAGCGTTGCCCTTGCGAACACCATATATTTT
>-|once|TRBV5-4|TRBJ2-2
CASSFPTGDTGELFF
TGTGCCAGCAGCTTCCCGACAGGAGACACCGGGGAGCTGTTTTTT
>TRBD1|-|TRBV6-1|TRBJ2-2
CASIEDRGRMGELFF
TGTGCCAGCATCGAGGACAGGGGGCGAATGGGGGAGCTGTTTTTT
>-|-|TRBV11-2|TRBJ2-3
CASSSPSTDTQYF
TGTGCCAGCAGCTCCCCCAGCACAGATACGCAGTATTTT
>TRBD1|-|TRBV5-4|TRBJ2-1
CASSSKAGQDYNEQFF
TGTGCCAGCAGCTCCAAGGCGGGACAGGACTACAATGAGCAGTTCTTC
>-|-|TRBV19|TRBJ2-1
CASSRDLPGNNEQFF
TGTGCCAGTAGTAGGGACCTACCGGGCAACAATGAGCAGTTCTTC
>TRBD1|-|TRBV18|TRBJ1-6
CASSPGTDSPLHF
TGTGCCAGCTCACCAGGGACAGACTCACCCCTCCACTTT
>-|-|TRBV4-1|TRBJ2-6
CASSQVGHSGANVLTF
TGCGCCAGCAGCCAAGTAGGTCACTCTGGGGCCAACGTCCTGACTTTC
>-|-|TRBV5-1|TRBJ2-5
CASSLAGPKQETQYF
TGCGCCAGCAGCTTGGCCGGACCGAAGCAAGAGACCCAGTACTTC
>-|-|TRBV27|TRBJ1-6
CASRTQRGSPLHF
TGTGCCAGCAGGACTCAAAGGGGTTCACCCCTCCACTTT
>TRBD1|-|TRBV30|TRBJ1-1
CAWSEGAWNTEAFF
TGTGCCTGGAGTGAGGGGGCGTGGAACACTGAAGCTTTCTTT
>TRBD1|-|TRBV5-1|TRBJ2-3
CASGRDRVPDTQYF
TGCGCCAGCGGCCGGGACAGAGTGCCAGATACGCAGTATTTT
>-|-|TRBV28|TRBJ1-4
CASSFRTNEKLFF
TGTGCCAGCAGTTTTAGGACTAATGAAAAACTGTTTTTT
>-|-|TRBV6-1|TRBJ2-4
CASRELGGGKDIQYF
TGTGCCAGCAGGGAATTAGGGGGCGGGAAGGACATTCAGTACTTC
>-|-|TRBV4-1|TRBJ2-5
CASSRSETDQETQYF
TGCGCCAGCAGCAGATCCGAGACGGACCAAGAGACCCAGTACTTC
>TRBD1|-|TRBV18|TRBJ1-2
CASSRDRVRYGYTF
TGTGCCAGCTCGAGAGACAGGGTGCGGTATGGCTACACCTTC
>TRBD1|-|TRBV19|TRBJ1-1
CATRTGNTEAFF
TGTGCCACCAGGACAGGGAACACTGAAGCTTTCTTT
>-|-|TRBV9|TRBJ2-3
CASSAPGAPQDTQYF
TGTGCCAGCAGCGCCCCGGGCGCCCCCCAAGATACGCAGTATTTT
>-|-|TRBV2|TRBJ1-2
CASSVGINYGYTF
TGTGCCAGCAGTGTGGGGATTAACTATGGCTACACCTTC
>TRBD2|-|TRBV19|TRBJ2-7
CASSLREGDEQYF
TGTGCCAGTAGTCTCCGGGAGGGGGACGAGCAGTACTTC
>-|-|TRBV18|TRBJ2-5
CASSPRGAIGETQYF
TGTGCCAGCTCACCACGGGGGGCCATCGGGGAGACCCAGTACTTC
>-|-|TRBV6-5|TRBJ2-5
CASSLNADWQETQYF
TGTGCCAGCAGTCTTAACGCGGACTGGCAAGAGACCCAGTACTTC
>TRBD2|-|TRBV2|TRBJ2-3
CASKERGIDTQYF
TGTGCCAGCAAGGAGCGGGGGATTGATACGCAGTATTTT
>-|-|TRBV28|TRBJ2-5
CASSLLGRAKETQYF
TGTGCCAGCAGTTTATTGGGCAGGGCAAAAGAGACCCAGTACTTC
>-|-|TRBV5-1|TRBJ1-3
CASSLDRSSGNTIYF
TGCGCCAGCAGCTTGGACAGGAGCTCTGGAAACACCATATATTTT
>-|-|TRBV5-6|TRBJ1-1
CASSPAGPRDTEAFF
TGTGCCAGCAGCCCTGCTGGGCCGCGTGACACTGAAGCTTTCTTT
>-|-|TRBV7-9|TRBJ1-5
CASSLGYYQPQHF
TGTGCCAGCAGCTTAGGGTACTATCAGCCCCAGCATTTT
>TRBD2|-|TRBV9|TRBJ2-1
CASSVAGGGFNEQFF
TGTGCCAGCAGCGTAGCAGGCGGGGGGTTCAATGAGCAGTTCTTC
>-|few|TRBV30|TRBJ1-2
CAWSVLIRGNYGYTF
TGTGCCTGGAGTGTACTGATCCGGGGGAACTATGGCTACACCTTC